These T cell receptor beta chains were read from a single sample in a study of blood T cell repertoires in COVID-19. Using immunoSEQ multiplex PCR, the repertoire was profiled, and TCRdb retains in-frame clones only, with some absent. Among 230,000 or so clones listed, more than 80% were seen once. Sequences were obtained from PBMCs or T cells enriched from blood (not recorded which). The receptors come from a woman between 35 and 50 years old with acute COVID-19. Both conserved end residues are part of each CDR3. The D gene is left open where the match is weak. The size of a clone is reported for some rows only, either as once, few or many, or as a class for expanded clones.

>TRBV5-4|TRBD1|TRBJ1-2|once
CASSFWAGGRYTF
TGTGCCAGCAGCTTTTGGGCAGGGGGACGCTACACCTTC
>TRBV3-1/TRBV3-2|TRBD2|TRBJ2-3|NA
CASSQKRGGSTDTQYF
TGTGCCAGCAGCCAAAAGCGGGGGGGGAGCACAGATACGCAGTATTTT
>TRBV6-5|TRBD2|TRBJ2-5|NA
CASKAGGPQETQYF
TGTGCCAGCAAGGCGGGGGGGCCCCAAGAGACCCAGTACTTC
>TRBV7-2|TRBD1|TRBJ1-4|NA
CASSLAPGQGLLATNEKLFF
TGTGCCAGCAGCTTAGCGCCGGGACAGGGGCTCCTTGCAACTAATGAAAAACTGTTTTTT
>TRBV3-1/TRBV3-2|TRBD1|TRBJ2-3|NA
CASSHYRGTDTQYF
TGTGCCAGCAGCCATTACAGGGGCACGGATACGCAGTATTTT
>TRBV12-3/TRBV12-4|TRBD1|TRBJ1-2|few
CASSSGQFGYTF
TGTGCCAGCAGTTCGGGACAGTTCGGCTACACCTTC
>TRBV25-1|NA|TRBJ2-3|NA
CASSDRVSADTQYF
TGTGCCAGCAGTGACAGGGTCTCGGCAGATACGCAGTATTTT
>TRBV29-1|TRBD1|TRBJ2-2|NA
CSVMGQQGADTGELFF
TGCAGCGTTATGGGTCAACAGGGGGCCGACACCGGGGAGCTGTTTTTT
>TRBV6-5|NA|TRBJ1-2|NA
CASSPNRGGYNGYTF
TGTGCCAGCAGTCCCAATAGGGGGGGTTACAATGGCTACACCTTC
>TRBV3-1/TRBV3-2|TRBD1|TRBJ1-2|NA
CASSQVSTGEGWGYTF
TGTGCCAGCAGCCAAGTTTCGACAGGGGAGGGATGGGGCTACACCTTC
>TRBV27|TRBD1|TRBJ2-7|NA
CASSFYRGHDYEQYF
TGTGCCAGCAGTTTTTACAGGGGGCATGACTACGAGCAGTACTTC
>TRBV27|NA|TRBJ1-3|NA
CASSSTGSSGNTIYF
TGTGCCAGCAGTTCCACCGGGTCCTCTGGAAACACCATATATTTT
>TRBV19|TRBD1|TRBJ1-2|NA
CASSPGTGVYGYTF
TGTGCCAGTAGCCCCGGGACAGGGGTCTATGGCTACACCTTC
>TRBV2|NA|TRBJ1-1|NA
CASKVGTQNTEAFF
TGTGCCAGCAAGGTGGGGACTCAGAACACTGAAGCTTTCTTT
>TRBV6-5|TRBD2|TRBJ2-2|NA
CASRLAGASELFF
TGTGCCAGCAGACTAGCGGGGGCTTCGGAGCTGTTTTTT
>TRBV12-5|NA|TRBJ2-1|few
CASGPGVASYNEQFF
TGTGCTAGTGGTCCAGGTGTGGCGTCCTACAATGAGCAGTTCTTC
>TRBV19|TRBD1|TRBJ1-5|NA
CASSTGQGANQPQHF
TGTGCCAGTAGTACTGGACAGGGGGCCAATCAGCCCCAGCATTTT
>TRBV28|NA|TRBJ1-3|NA
CASTKPVSGNTIYF
TGTGCCAGCACCAAGCCGGTCTCTGGAAACACCATATATTTT
>TRBV5-1|NA|TRBJ2-7|NA
CASSLGGAIGFYEQYF
TGCGCCAGCAGCTTGGGTGGGGCAATTGGATTCTACGAGCAGTACTTC
>TRBV6-5|TRBD1|TRBJ1-6|NA
CASSFTGQPNSPLHF
TGTGCCAGCAGTTTTACGGGACAGCCCAATTCACCCCTCCACTTT
>TRBV20-1|NA|TRBJ2-7|NA
CSAIEGHEQYF
TGCAGTGCTATAGAGGGCCACGAGCAGTACTTC
>TRBV6-5|NA|TRBJ2-7|NA
CASTPRGGSYEQYF
TGTGCCAGCACCCCGAGAGGGGGCTCCTACGAGCAGTACTTC
>TRBV5-6|NA|TRBJ2-3|NA
CASSRSMVGTDTQYF
TGTGCCAGCAGCCGTTCGATGGTAGGCACAGATACGCAGTATTTT
>TRBV6-1|NA|TRBJ1-3|NA
CASSQGGSGAGNTIYF
TGTGCCAGCAGTCAAGGAGGGTCTGGGGCTGGAAACACCATATATTTT
>TRBV7-7|NA|TRBJ2-2|NA
CASSLGLRGRLQNTGELFF
TGTGCCAGCAGCTTAGGACTTAGGGGGAGACTACAGAACACCGGGGAGCTGTTTTTT
>TRBV27|TRBD1|TRBJ2-2|few
CASSLGWAGGRRTGELFF
TGTGCCAGCAGTTTGGGTTGGGCAGGGGGCCGGAGGACCGGGGAGCTGTTTTTT
>TRBV7-2|TRBD1|TRBJ1-2|NA
CASSLESQGSYGYTF
TGTGCCAGCAGCTTAGAATCACAGGGGAGCTATGGCTACACCTTC
>TRBV18|NA|TRBJ2-1|NA
CASSHQGWGTLSYNEQFF
TGTGCCAGCTCCCATCAGGGTTGGGGCACCCTCTCCTACAATGAGCAGTTCTTC
>TRBV2|NA|TRBJ1-1|once
CASSEILTELNTEAFF
TGTGCCAGCAGTGAAATACTGACAGAACTGAACACTGAAGCTTTCTTT
>TRBV30|TRBD1|TRBJ1-2|few
CAWSKPGQEDYGYTF
TGTGCCTGGAGTAAGCCGGGACAGGAGGACTATGGCTACACCTTC
>TRBV11-2|NA|TRBJ2-1|NA
CASSLGATSYNEQFF
TGTGCCAGCAGCTTAGGGGCTACCTCCTACAATGAGCAGTTCTTC
>TRBV3-1/TRBV3-2|TRBD2|TRBJ2-2|NA
CASSRRGANTGELFF
TGTGCCAGCAGCCGGCGGGGGGCGAACACCGGGGAGCTGTTTTTT
>TRBV29-1|TRBD1|TRBJ1-2|NA
CSVRQGAIYGYTF
TGCAGCGTGCGACAGGGGGCGATCTATGGCTACACCTTC
>TRBV6-1|NA|TRBJ1-2|NA
CASSNSGFNYGYTF
TGTGCCAGCAGCAACTCAGGGTTCAACTATGGCTACACCTTC
>TRBV5-8|NA|TRBJ1-2|NA
CASSLARRVTNYGYTF
TGTGCCAGCAGCTTGGCCAGGAGGGTTACTAACTATGGCTACACCTTC
>TRBV28|TRBD1|TRBJ1-2|NA
CASSLLTGTNYGYTF
TGTGCCAGCAGTCTATTGACAGGGACCAACTATGGCTACACCTTC
>TRBV11-1|TRBD1|TRBJ2-1|NA
CASSLRDRPRGGEQFF
TGTGCCAGCAGCTTACGGGACAGACCCCGAGGTGGTGAGCAGTTCTTC
>TRBV6-2/TRBV6-3|TRBD2|TRBJ2-3|NA
CASSYPRTLAGEFDTQYF
TGTGCCAGCAGTTACCCAAGGACACTAGCGGGGGAGTTTGATACGCAGTATTTT
>TRBV18|NA|TRBJ1-4|NA
CASSPETTGLRSEKLFF
TGTGCCAGCTCACCAGAAACAACAGGGTTACGTAGCGAAAAACTGTTTTTT
>TRBV28|NA|TRBJ1-1|NA
CASSFQGLRNTEAFF
TGTGCCAGCAGTTTCCAGGGGCTCAGGAACACTGAAGCTTTCTTT
>TRBV3-1/TRBV3-2|TRBD2|TRBJ2-2|NA
CASRKGLAGASNTGELFF
TGTGCCAGCAGAAAGGGACTAGCGGGGGCTAGCAACACCGGGGAGCTGTTTTTT
>TRBV5-5|NA|TRBJ1-2|NA
CASSPRGGPDYGYTF
TGTGCCAGCAGCCCCCGGGGGGGGCCCGACTATGGCTACACCTTC
>TRBV11-3|NA|TRBJ2-3|NA
CASSSGTLPRDTQYF
TGTGCCAGCAGCTCCGGGACACTCCCACGGGATACGCAGTATTTT
>TRBV7-8|NA|TRBJ2-2|NA
CASSLFFSTGELFF
TGTGCCAGCAGCTTATTTTTCTCGACCGGGGAGCTGTTTTTT
>TRBV2|NA|TRBJ2-1|NA
CASSVSVGSYNEQFF
TGTGCCAGCAGCGTTAGCGTGGGATCCTACAATGAGCAGTTCTTC
>TRBV6-2/TRBV6-3|NA|TRBJ2-3|NA
CASSYLARHTDTQYF
TGTGCCAGCAGTTACCTAGCGCGTCACACAGATACGCAGTATTTT
>TRBV19|NA|TRBJ1-1|NA
CASSLIRRVSEAFF
TGTGCCAGTAGTCTCATCAGACGGGTCAGCGAAGCTTTCTTT
>TRBV13|NA|TRBJ1-1|NA
CASSSIPREAFF
TGTGCCAGCAGCTCAATCCCCAGGGAAGCTTTCTTT
>TRBV4-1|TRBD1|TRBJ1-2|NA
CASTSGTELPNYGYTF
TGCGCCAGCACTTCCGGGACAGAGCTACCTAACTATGGCTACACCTTC
>TRBV7-9|NA|TRBJ1-6|once
CASSLNATWEGGNSPLHF
TGTGCCAGCAGCTTAAACGCTACCTGGGAGGGGGGGAATTCACCCCTCCACTTT
>TRBV2|TRBD1|TRBJ2-7|NA
CASSAGTGESEQYF
TGTGCCAGCAGCGCCGGGACAGGGGAGTCCGAGCAGTACTTC
>TRBV30|TRBD1|TRBJ1-1|NA
CAWKRRPGQGRPEAFF
TGTGCCTGGAAAAGACGACCGGGACAGGGAAGGCCTGAAGCTTTCTTT
>TRBV4-1|NA|TRBJ1-4|NA
CASSQERGGEGSLWEKLFF
TGCGCCAGCAGCCAAGAACGTGGGGGGGAGGGGAGTCTTTGGGAAAAACTGTTTTTT
>TRBV29-1|TRBD1|TRBJ1-2|NA
CSVGGQGDLVYGYTF
TGCAGCGTTGGAGGACAGGGGGATTTGGTCTATGGCTACACCTTC